One and the same sample provided the 30 T cell receptor beta chains below, sequenced in a study of breast tumors, draining lymph nodes, adjacent tissues. TCRdb fed the multiplex PCR reads into MiXCR, producing one record per CDR3 protein. The data hold about 12,000 distinct CDR3 sequences, with 40% to 55% observed a single time. What was sequenced was tumor-adjacent breast tissue. The receptors originated from a female donor with breast cancer. Some clones in this sample may be carry-over from other donors' samples.

The chain couples TRBV7-9 to TRBJ2-1; 7 bases are a match to TRBD1. With V trimmed by 6 bases and J by 1 base, 6 bases remained unmatched. CDR1 and CDR2 from the germline V gene are SEHNR and FQNEAQ (reference sequence). There are 15 residues in the CDR3. The CDR3 reads CASSRGGASYNEQFF. CDR3 sequence (DNA): TGTGCCAGCAGTAGAGGGGGCGCATCCTACAATGAGCAGTTCTTC.

Ten or more counts support this clonotype. This chain connects TRBV9 to TRBJ2-5; 7 bases are a match to TRBD2. This CDR3 has 14 residues. In germline, CDR1 is SGDLS, CDR2 YYNGEE. V was pared by 4 bases and J by 1 base, with 4 bases of the junction left unmatched. CDR3 amino acids: CASSPGTTQETQYF. Written as DNA, the CDR3 is TGTGCCAGCAGCCCTGGGACTACCCAAGAGACCCAGTACTTC.

This clonotype showed up many times. V and J are TRBV20-1 and TRBJ2-1; possible D gene TRBD2, 5 bases. Trimming removed 4 bases at V and 3 bases at J, with 13 bases between. The CDR3 is made up of 14 amino acids. The germline CDR1 and CDR2 sequences are DFQATT and SNEGSKA (reference sequence). Here the CDR3 DNA reads TGCAGTGCTAACGAGCGGTGGGACTACAATGAGCAGTTCTTC. Translating it yields CSANERWDYNEQFF.

The count of this clonotype is one. The rearrangement links TRBV5-1 to TRBJ1-2, with D maybe TRBD1 (5 bases). The ends were cut back, 4 bases at V and 14 bases at J, with 15 bases in the middle. Germline lookup yields CDR1 SGHRS and CDR2 YFSETQ. The CDR3 length is 11 residues. The CDR3: CASSAGTAGTF. CDR3 nucleotide sequence: TGCGCCAGCAGCGCCGGGACCGCTGGGACCTTC.

The CDR3 coding sequence is TGCAGTGCTAGAGCTGGACTAGCGGGAAGTTCCGCTACGCAGTATTTT. Amino acids: CSARAGLAGSSATQYF. The V gene is TRBV20-1, the J gene TRBJ2-3; 12 positions agree with TRBD2. The CDR3 consists of 16 residues. With V trimmed by 1 base and J by 8 bases, 10 bases remained unmatched. Germline-derived CDR1 and CDR2 are DFQATT and SNEGSKA (reference sequence).

This clonotype was recorded a few times. The gene calls are TRBV29-1 and TRBJ1-2; D perhaps matches TRBD1 (5 bases). The germline V gene has CDR1 SQVTM and CDR2 ANQGSEA. The CDR3 runs 12 residues. Trimming shortened V by 5 bases and J by 4 bases, and 11 bases separated the two germline ends. The CDR3, as DNA: TGCAGCGTTAAGAAAGGGACCTATGGCTACACCTTC. Its protein is CSVKKGTYGYTF.

This clonotype was counted ten times or more. The gene calls are TRBV12-3 or TRBV12-4 and TRBJ1-1, with TRBD1 as a possible D gene (5 bases). The CDR3 totals 13 residues. The V end was cut by 4 bases, the J end by 0 bases, with 6 bases between. CDR3 residues: CASSYRLNTEAFF. The CDR3 DNA reads TGTGCCAGCAGTTACAGGTTGAACACTGAAGCTTTCTTT.

This clonotype was detected ten times or more. The chain is built from TRBV7-8 and TRBJ2-2; possibly TRBD1 for D (6 bases). Deletions cut 2 bases from V and 1 base from J, with 11 bases between. CDR1 is SGHVS, CDR2 FQNEAQ, per germline. This CDR3 has 16 residues. In DNA form, the CDR3 reads TGTGCCAGCAGCTTAACACGGACAGTGAACACCGGGGAGCTGTTTTTT. It is translated as CASSLTRTVNTGELFF.

The V and J genes are TRBV9 and TRBJ2-3; TRBD2 matches at 10 bases. The CDR3 runs to 17 residues. V was clipped by 3 bases and J by 3 bases; unmatched bases: 10. In germline, CDR1 is SGDLS, CDR2 YYNGEE. The CDR3 sequence is CASSGVLAGEETDTQYF. CDR3 coding DNA: TGTGCCAGCAGCGGGGTTCTAGCGGGGGAAGAAACAGATACGCAGTATTTT.

In this sample, this clonotype turned up many times. A read error is possible here, since a much larger clone lies one base away. The rearrangement joins TRBV6-4 to TRBJ2-1; TRBD1 matches 8 bases. This CDR3 is built from 13 residues. Germline-derived CDR1 and CDR2 are MRHNA and SNTAGT. CDR3: CASSHSDRVEQFF. The CDR3, as DNA: TGTGCCAGCAGTCACTCGGACAGGGTGGAGCAGTTCTTC.

In regard to this clonotype: One junction end does not reproduce the germline sequence, and a read error may be involved. CDR3 sequence reads: CSARVSGNNAQFF. In nucleotides, the CDR3 is TGCAGTGCTAGAGTGTCGGGAAACAATGCGCAGTTCTTC. The gene calls are TRBV20-1 and TRBJ2-1; a possible D gene is TRBD2 (5 bases). The CDR3 covers 13 residues. CDR1 is DFQATT, CDR2 SNEGSKA, per germline (reference sequence).

Concerning this clonotype: A read error may produce the germline difference seen at one junction end. The chain combines TRBV20-1 with TRBJ2-6; D unclear. The CDR3 sequence is 16 residues long. CDR1 is DFQATT and CDR2 is SNEGSKA in the germline V gene (reference sequence). The CDR3 here is CSARGQEHSGANVLTF. The CDR3 region has the DNA TGCAGTGCAAGAGGCCAGGAACACTCTGGGGCCAACGTCCTGACTTTC.

Only a few counts were recorded for this clonotype. The chain is built from TRBV25-1 and TRBJ2-3; D unresolved. Germline V gene sequence: CDR1 MGHDK, CDR2 SYGVNS. The ends were cut back, 9 bases at V and 4 bases at J, with 5 bases in the middle. This CDR3 is 10 amino acids long. The CDR3 DNA reads TGTGCCAGGCTGTCAGATACGCAGTATTTT. Translating it yields CARLSDTQYF.

This clonotype was seen ten or more times. The rearrangement uses TRBV6-5 and TRBJ2-7, with a tentative D call TRBD1 (6 bases). V was clipped by 7 bases and J by 6 bases, with 16 bases between them. Germline loops: CDR1 MNHEY, CDR2 SVGAGI. This CDR3 contains 13 residues. The CDR3 spells CASTTGKVREQYF. CDR3 sequence (DNA): TGTGCCAGCACTACAGGGAAAGTTCGCGAGCAGTACTTC.

Many counts were recorded for this clonotype. V usage is TRBV18 and J usage is TRBJ1-3; 8 nucleotides align to TRBD1. Germline loops: CDR1 KGHSH, CDR2 LQKENI. J gave up 0 bases and V 2 bases, and 9 bases lay outside the gene matches. The CDR3 extends over 18 amino acids. CDR3 residues: CASSPYNRGSSSGNTIYF. CDR3 DNA: TGTGCCAGCTCACCATATAACAGGGGGTCGAGCTCTGGAAACACCATATATTTT.

Sample share makes this clonotype medium-sized (0.01 to 0.1%). J is TRBJ2-1 and V is TRBV4-1; 8 nucleotides agree with TRBD2. V lost 0 bases to trimming and J lost 9 bases; unmatched junction nucleotides: 13. The CDR3 has 17 residues. The germline V gene has CDR1 MGHRA and CDR2 YSYEKL. This chain's CDR3 is CASSQDPRGRNLGEQFF. The CDR3 bases are TGCGCCAGCAGCCAAGATCCTCGCGGGAGGAATTTAGGTGAGCAGTTCTTC.

The chain carries TRBV6-9 and TRBJ2-1; unclear D gene. This CDR3 is 17 amino acids long. Germline-derived CDR1 and CDR2 are MNHGY and SVAAGI. Trimming left V 10 bases short and J 2 bases short, with 24 bases between. CDR3 protein: CATLPGANLSPYNEQFF. CDR3 bases: TGTGCCACGCTCCCGGGTGCAAATTTGAGCCCCTACAATGAGCAGTTCTTC.

By its share, this clonotype is medium-sized (0.01 to 0.1%). The chain recombines TRBV5-5 with TRBJ1-5; D is possibly TRBD1 (5 bases). Germline V gene data show CDR1 as SGHKS and CDR2 as YYEKEE (reference sequence). Trimming pared 7 bases from V and 8 bases from J, leaving 22 bases between. The CDR3 spans 15 residues. The CDR3 here is CASSLGGTVGEPQHF. The CDR3 DNA reads as TGTGCCAGCTCCCTTGGGGGGACGGTCGGGGAGCCCCAGCATTTT.

In its sample, this clonotype was seen many times. This clone may be a read error of a much larger clone one base away. The chain is built from TRBV2 and TRBJ2-5, with a possible D match to TRBD2 (6 bases). This CDR3 region has 13 residues. Germline V gene lookup returns CDR1 SNHLY and CDR2 FYNNEI. CDR3 DNA sequence: TGTGCCAGCAGGGAAGGAGTAGGGGAGGCCCAGTACTTC. Amino acids: CASREGVGEAQYF.

This clonotype appeared many times. This could be a read error, since a much larger clone is one nucleotide away. This sequence joins TRBV11-3 and TRBJ2-7; no firm D call. CDR1 SGHNT and CDR2 YENEEA come from the germline V gene. The V end lost 4 bases, the J end lost 9 bases, and 13 bases lay between the germline ends. The CDR3 loop spans 12 amino acids. The CDR3 protein is CASSSPTRAQYF. The CDR3 DNA reads TGTGCCAGCAGCTCCCCTACCCGGGCGCAGTACTTC. Full variable domain (remainder filled in from reference TRBV11-3 and TRBJ2-7): EAGVVQSPRYKIIEKKQPVAFWCNPISGHNTLYWYLQNLGQGPELLIRYENEEAVDDSQLPKDRFSAERLKGVDSTLKIQPAELGDSAVYLCASSSPTRAQYFGPGTRLTVT.

To note about this clonotype: It may be a read error: a sequence one base away is much more abundant. The chain carries TRBV20-1 and TRBJ2-7; TRBD1 might be the D (6 bases). The CDR3 covers 14 residues. Germline assignment: CDR1 DFQATT and CDR2 SNEGSKA (reference sequence). The CDR3 DNA follows: TGCAGTGCTACGCCGTCGGGACATTCCTCCGAGCAGCACGTC. Protein product: CSATPSGHSSEQHV.

As concerns this clonotype: It may be a read error: a sequence one base away is much more abundant. The chain combines TRBV7-2 with TRBJ2-5; no reliable D call. Trimming removed 8 bases at V and 2 bases at J, with 6 bases between. Germline lookup yields CDR1 SGHTA and CDR2 FQGNSA. This CDR3 spans 11 amino acids. As DNA, the CDR3 is TGTGCCAGCGGCCCTCAAGAGACCCAGTACTTC. It encodes CASGPQETQYF.

V is TRBV5-6 and J is TRBJ1-4; D gene uncertain. The CDR3 has 13 residues. Trimming removed 0 bases at V and 4 bases at J, with 4 bases between. CDR1 and CDR2 (germline): SGHDT, YYEEEE. This chain's CDR3 is CASSLAGNEKLFF. For the CDR3, the DNA is TGTGCCAGCAGCTTGGCTGGTAATGAAAAACTGTTTTTT.

The chain combines TRBV20-1 with TRBJ2-7; D gene ambiguous. With 3 bases removed from V and 2 bases from J, the gap between germline ends came to 11 bases. The germline gives CDR1 DFQATT, CDR2 SNEGSKA (reference sequence). The CDR3 spans 13 residues. The DNA for the CDR3 is TGCAGTGCTAGTGAACAGTCCACCTACGAGCAGTACTTC. Translated, it gives CSASEQSTYEQYF.

This clonotype ranks as medium-sized (0.01 to 0.1%). CDR3 nucleotides: TGTGCCAGCAGAGGGACAGCCCTTAGCTCTGGAAACACCATATATTTT. Translating it yields CASRGTALSSGNTIYF. This chain uses TRBV2 with TRBJ1-3; 7 bases match TRBD1. The junction had 8 bases not matched to a gene; V was cut back by 6 bases and J by 0 bases. The CDR3 is 16 amino acids. Per the germline V gene, CDR1 is SNHLY and CDR2 is FYNNEI.

By share, this clonotype ranks as large. The chain couples TRBV5-5 to TRBJ2-7; tentative D call: TRBD2 (6 bases). Per the germline V gene, CDR1 is SGHKS and CDR2 is YYEKEE (reference sequence). This CDR3 contains 14 residues. Trimming pared 3 bases from V and 2 bases from J, leaving 12 bases between. The DNA of the CDR3 is TGTGCCAGCAGCTGGGACTTAGGTACCTACGAGCAGTACTTC. Translated: CASSWDLGTYEQYF.

As to this clonotype: Given the absence of the conserved phenylalanine or tryptophan at the CDR3 end, a read error is likely. It is unclear where the CDR3 begins or ends on the DNA, so no DNA is shown, and the CDR3 is as TCRdb lists it. The chain joins TRBV12-3 or TRBV12-4 to TRBJ1-2. The CDR3 totals 8 residues, both ends included. CDR3 in amino acids: CASSANNP.

As to this clonotype: A junction boundary mismatches the germline segment, possibly from a read error. The chain carries TRBV7-7 and TRBJ2-3, with 7 bases identical to TRBD2. Per germline, CDR1 SSHAT and CDR2 FNYEAQ (reference sequence). This CDR3 is 14 amino acids long. CDR3 in amino acids: CASSPTGGADTQYF. CDR3 coding DNA: TGTGCTAGCAGCCCGACGGGGGGTGCAGATACGCAGTATTTT. Complete variable domain (other parts from reference TRBV7-7 and TRBJ2-3): GAGVSQSPRYKVTKRGQDVTLRCDPISSHATLYWYQQALGQGPEFLTYFNYEAQPDKSGLPSDRFSAERPEGSISTLTIQRTEQRDSAMYRCASSPTGGADTQYFGPGTRLTVL.

This clonotype appeared many times. This chain links TRBV28 with TRBJ2-7, with 9 nucleotides matching TRBD1. V trimming: 2 bases; J trimming: 0 bases; junction bases outside the gene matches: 5. There are 16 residues in the CDR3. Germline CDR1 is MDHEN and CDR2 is SYDVKM. CDR3 DNA sequence: TGTGCCAGCAGTTTAGCCGGGACAGGGCACTCCTACGAGCAGTACTTC. Protein: CASSLAGTGHSYEQYF.

The chain employs TRBV2 and TRBJ1-6, with D possibly being TRBD1 (5 bases). The CDR3 contains 15 residues. CDR1 and CDR2 (germline): SNHLY, FYNNEI. Trimming removed 4 bases at V and 7 bases at J, with 14 bases between. CDR3 nucleotide sequence: TGTGCCAGCAGTGGGGACGCCTTGGGGAATTCACCCCTCCACTTT. Protein product: CASSGDALGNSPLHF. The variable domain in full, completed from reference TRBV2 and TRBJ1-6, reads EPEVTQTPSHQVTQMGQEVILRCVPISNHLYFYWYRQILGQKVEFLVSFYNNEISEKSEIFDDQFSVERPDGSNFTLKIRSTKLEDSAMYFCASSGDALGNSPLHFGNGTRLTVT.